This T cell receptor (beta chain) is drawn from a study of T-cell reconstitution after alpha-beta-depleted transplantation in children. Library preparation (for TCRbeta) was performed with unique molecular identifiers. One entry per CDR3 protein, called by TCRdb with MiXCR from the PCR reads. This sample has 700,000 or so distinct CDR3 sequences, with around 13% found just once. Between the trimmed V and J ends, which lost 3 bases and 4 bases, there was a span of 18 bases. Germline V gene data show CDR1 as LNHNV and CDR2 as YYDKDF (reference sequence). The CDR3 contains 17 residues. This clonotype was sampled from a girl aged 2 to 10 with congenital amegakaryocytic thrombocytopenia, due to receive a stem cell transplant. The sample was PBMCs, taken before TCRalphabeta/CD19-depleted stem cell transplant. The rearrangement uses TRBV15 and TRBJ2-2, with D perhaps TRBD2 (5 bases). In nucleotides, the CDR3 is TGTGCCACCAGCAGGGACTCCGGGTTCCCCGCCACCGGGGAGCTGTTTTTT. Amino acids: CATSRDSGFPATGELFF.